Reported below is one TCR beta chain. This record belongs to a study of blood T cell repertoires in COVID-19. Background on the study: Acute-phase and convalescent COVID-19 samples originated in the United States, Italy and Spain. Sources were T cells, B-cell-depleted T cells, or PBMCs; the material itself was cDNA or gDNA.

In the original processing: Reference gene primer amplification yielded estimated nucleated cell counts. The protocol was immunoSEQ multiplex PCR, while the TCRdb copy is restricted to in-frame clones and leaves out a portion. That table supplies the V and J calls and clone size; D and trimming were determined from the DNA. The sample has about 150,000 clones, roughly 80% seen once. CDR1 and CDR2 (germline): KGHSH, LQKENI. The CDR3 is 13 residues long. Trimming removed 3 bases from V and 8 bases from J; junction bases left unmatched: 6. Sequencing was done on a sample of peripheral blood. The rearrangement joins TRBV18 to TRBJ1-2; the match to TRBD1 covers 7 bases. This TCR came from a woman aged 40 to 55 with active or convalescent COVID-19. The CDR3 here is CASSPTGHDGYTF. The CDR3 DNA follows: TGTGCCAGCTCACCGACAGGGCATGACGGCTACACCTTC.